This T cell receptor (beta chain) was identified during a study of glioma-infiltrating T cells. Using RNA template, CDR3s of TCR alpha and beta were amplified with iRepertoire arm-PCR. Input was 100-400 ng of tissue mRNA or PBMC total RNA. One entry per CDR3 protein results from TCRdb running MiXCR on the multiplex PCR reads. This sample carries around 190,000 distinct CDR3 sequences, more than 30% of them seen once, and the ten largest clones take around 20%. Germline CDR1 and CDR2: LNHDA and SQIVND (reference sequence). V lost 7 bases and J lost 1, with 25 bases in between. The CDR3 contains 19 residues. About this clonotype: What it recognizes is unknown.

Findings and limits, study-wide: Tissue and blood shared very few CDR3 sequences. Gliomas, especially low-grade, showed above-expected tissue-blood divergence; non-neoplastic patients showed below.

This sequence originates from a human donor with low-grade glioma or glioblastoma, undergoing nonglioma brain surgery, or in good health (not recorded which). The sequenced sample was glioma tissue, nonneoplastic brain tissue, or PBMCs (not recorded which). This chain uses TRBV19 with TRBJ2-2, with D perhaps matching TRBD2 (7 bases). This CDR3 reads CASTLGRGWGHKNTGELFF. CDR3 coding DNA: TGTGCCAGTACCCTTGGGAGGGGGTGGGGACACAAGAACACCGGGGAGCTGTTTTTT. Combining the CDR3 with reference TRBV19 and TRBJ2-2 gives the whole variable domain DGGITQSPKYLFRKEGQNVTLSCEQNLNHDAMYWYRQDPGQGLRLIYYSQIVNDFQKGDIAEGYSVSREKKESFPLTVTSAQKNPTAFYLCASTLGRGWGHKNTGELFFGEGSRLTVL.